The clone carrying this T cell receptor beta chain appeared a few times. This sample is drawn from a study of blood T cell repertoires in COVID-19. Background on the study: Whether acute or convalescent, the COVID-19 samples came from the United States, Italy and Spain. From T cells, B-cell-depleted T cells, or PBMCs came the material, which was cDNA or gDNA.

The authors' processing: Nucleated cell number was recorded as an estimate derived from reference gene primer amplification. Only in-frame clones appear in the TCRdb table, and some are missing; sequencing was by immunoSEQ multiplex PCR. Clone size and V and J calls were adopted from that table, with D and trimming inferred from the DNA. The data contain 250,000 or so clones, approximately 90% of them singletons. People in the exposed group encountered a COVID-19 case within 2 weeks before entering the study. The sample consisted of PBMCs or T cells enriched from blood (not recorded which). The sequence was obtained from a middle-aged man who had been exposed to COVID-19.

The CDR3 is CAWSVYQETQYF. CDR3 DNA: TGTGCCTGGAGTGTCTATCAAGAGACCCAGTACTTC. This chain connects TRBV30 to TRBJ2-5; D is ambiguous. The V end was cut by 0 bases, the J end by 2 bases, with 4 bases between. The CDR3 totals 12 residues. Looked up from germline, CDR1 is GTSNPN and CDR2 is SVGIG (reference sequence).